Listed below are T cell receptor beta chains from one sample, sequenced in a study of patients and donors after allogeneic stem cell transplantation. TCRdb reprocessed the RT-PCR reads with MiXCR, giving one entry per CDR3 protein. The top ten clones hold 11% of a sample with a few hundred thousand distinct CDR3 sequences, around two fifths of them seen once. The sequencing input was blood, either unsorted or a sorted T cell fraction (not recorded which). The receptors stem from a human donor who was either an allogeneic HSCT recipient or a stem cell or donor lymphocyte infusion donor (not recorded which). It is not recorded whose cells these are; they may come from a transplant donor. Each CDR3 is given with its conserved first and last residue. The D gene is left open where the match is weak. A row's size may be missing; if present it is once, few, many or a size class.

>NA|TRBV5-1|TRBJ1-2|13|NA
CASSLGSFRGYTF
TGCGCCAGCAGCTTGGGCTCATTCCGCGGCTACACCTTC
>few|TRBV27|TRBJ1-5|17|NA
CASSPSQGSRDYQPQHF
TGTGCCAGCAGTCCCTCGCAGGGGTCCCGGGACTATCAGCCCCAGCATTTT
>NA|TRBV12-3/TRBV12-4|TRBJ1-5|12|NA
CASSLRGQPQHF
TGTGCCAGCAGTTTACGGGGTCAGCCCCAGCATTTT
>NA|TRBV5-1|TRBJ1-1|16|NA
CASSLAQVWRDTEAFF
TGCGCCAGCAGCTTAGCACAGGTGTGGAGAGACACTGAAGCTTTCTTT
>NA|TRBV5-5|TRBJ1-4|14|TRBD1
CASSLETGPAKLFF
TGTGCCAGCAGCTTGGAGACAGGGCCTGCGAAACTGTTTTTT
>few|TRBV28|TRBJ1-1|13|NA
CASIISTGTEAFF
TGTGCCAGCATAATTTCCACGGGCACTGAAGCTTTCTTT
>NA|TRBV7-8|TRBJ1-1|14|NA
CASSSPTARTEAFF
TGTGCCAGCAGCTCCCCGACAGCTAGGACTGAAGCTTTCTTT
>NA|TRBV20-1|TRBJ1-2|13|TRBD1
CSASQQGAYGYTF
TGCAGTGCTTCCCAGCAGGGGGCCTATGGCTACACCTTC
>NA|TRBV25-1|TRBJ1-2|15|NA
CASSETVDRSYGYTF
TGTGCCAGCAGTGAAACGGTAGACAGGTCCTATGGCTACACCTTC
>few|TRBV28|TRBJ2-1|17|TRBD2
CASSLEGLASSYNEQFF
TGTGCCAGCAGTCTGGAAGGACTAGCGAGCTCCTACAATGAGCAGTTCTTC
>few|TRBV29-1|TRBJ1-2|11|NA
CSVWTPYGYTF
TGCAGCGTCTGGACCCCCTATGGCTACACCTTC
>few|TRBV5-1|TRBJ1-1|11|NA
CASSIGSSAFF
TGCGCCAGCAGCATAGGTTCGTCGGCTTTCTTT
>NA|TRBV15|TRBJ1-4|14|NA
CATSRGQGYEKLFF
TGTGCCACCAGCAGAGGGCAGGGTTATGAAAAACTGTTTTTT
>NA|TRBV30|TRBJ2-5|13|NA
CAWSGPSAETQYF
TGTGCCTGGAGTGGTCCTAGCGCAGAGACCCAGTACTTC
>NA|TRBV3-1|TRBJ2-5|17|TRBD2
CASSQDEAGGPQETQYF
TGTGCCAGCAGCCAAGATGAAGCGGGGGGCCCTCAAGAGACCCAGTACTTC
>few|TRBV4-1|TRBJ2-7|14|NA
CASSRRADSYEQYF
TGCGCCAGCAGCCGGCGGGCGGATTCCTACGAGCAGTACTTC
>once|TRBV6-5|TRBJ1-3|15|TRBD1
CASSYLPGGGNTIYF
TGTGCCAGCAGTTACTTGCCAGGGGGCGGAAACACCATATATTTT
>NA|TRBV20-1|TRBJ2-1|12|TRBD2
CSVRTSGAEQFF
TGCAGTGTTAGGACTAGCGGGGCTGAGCAGTTCTTC
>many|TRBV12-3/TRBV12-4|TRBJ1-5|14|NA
CASSLDSPNQPQHF
TGTGCCAGCAGTTTAGACAGCCCCAATCAGCCCCAGCATTTT
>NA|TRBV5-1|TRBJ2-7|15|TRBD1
CASSSPGQGVYEQYF
TGCGCCAGCAGCTCTCCGGGACAGGGGGTGTACGAGCAGTACTTC
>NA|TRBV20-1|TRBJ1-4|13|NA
CSAVSVVREKLFF
TGCAGTGCTGTCTCGGTGGTTAGAGAAAAACTGTTTTTT
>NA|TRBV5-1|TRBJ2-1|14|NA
CASSLFRAYNEQFF
TGCGCCAGCAGCTTGTTCCGGGCCTACAATGAGCAGTTCTTC
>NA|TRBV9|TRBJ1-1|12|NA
CASSVEDTEAFF
TGTGCCAGCAGCGTAGAGGACACTGAAGCTTTCTTT
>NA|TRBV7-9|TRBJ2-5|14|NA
CASSPRGTAETQYF
TGTGCCAGCAGCCCAAGGGGGACTGCGGAGACCCAGTACTTC
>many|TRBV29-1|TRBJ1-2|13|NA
CSVAAGAGYGYTF
TGCAGCGTTGCCGCAGGGGCTGGGTATGGCTACACCTTC
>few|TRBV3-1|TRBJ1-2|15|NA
CASSQDAGLLYGYTF
TGTGCCAGCAGCCAAGATGCGGGACTCCTCTATGGCTACACCTTC
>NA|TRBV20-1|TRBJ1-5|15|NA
CSARVTTGGNQPQHF
TGCAGTGCTAGAGTGACGACCGGGGGCAATCAGCCCCAGCATTTT
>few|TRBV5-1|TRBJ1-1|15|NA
CASSLVGETNTEAFF
TGCGCCAGCAGCTTGGTTGGGGAAACGAACACTGAAGCTTTCTTT
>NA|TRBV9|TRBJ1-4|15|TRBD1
CASSAWDREPEELFF
TGTGCCAGCAGCGCCTGGGACAGGGAGCCCGAGGAACTGTTTTTT
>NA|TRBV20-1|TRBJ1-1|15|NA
CSASTPSGGDTEAFF
TGCAGTGCTTCAACCCCCTCTGGAGGGGACACTGAAGCTTTCTTT
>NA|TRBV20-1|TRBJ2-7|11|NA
CSAGGGHEQYF
TGCAGTGCGGGGGGTGGGCACGAGCAGTACTTC
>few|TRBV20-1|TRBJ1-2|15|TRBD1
CSYRWTGSGIYGYTF
TGCAGTTACCGTTGGACAGGATCGGGAATCTATGGCTACACCTTC
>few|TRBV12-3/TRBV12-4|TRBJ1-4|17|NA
CASSLDRTVGTNEKLFF
TGTGCCAGCAGTTTAGACAGGACCGTCGGGACTAATGAAAAACTGTTTTTT
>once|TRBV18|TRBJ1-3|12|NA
CASSPRENTIYF
TGTGCCAGCTCACCTCGCGAAAACACCATATATTTT
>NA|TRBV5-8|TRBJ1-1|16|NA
CASSPTKTAYYTEAFF
TGTGCCAGCAGCCCGACCAAGACAGCGTACTACACTGAAGCTTTCTTT
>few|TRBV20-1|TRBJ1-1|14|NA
CSASSGQYKFEAFF
TGCAGTGCTAGCAGCGGACAGTACAAGTTTGAAGCTTTCTTT
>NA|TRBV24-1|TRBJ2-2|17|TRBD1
CATGVGDRGANTGELFF
TGTGCCACCGGAGTTGGGGACAGGGGGGCGAACACCGGGGAGCTGTTTTTT
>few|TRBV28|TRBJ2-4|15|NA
CASSFADRRGNIQYF
TGTGCCAGCAGTTTTGCTGACAGGCGCGGGAACATTCAGTACTTC
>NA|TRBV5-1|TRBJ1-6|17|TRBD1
CASSLSWTGVRNSPLHF
TGCGCCAGCAGCTTGAGCTGGACAGGGGTTCGGAATTCACCCCTCCACTTT
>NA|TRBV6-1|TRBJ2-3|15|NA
CASSDPWRSTDTQYF
TGTGCCAGCAGTGATCCTTGGAGGAGCACAGATACGCAGTATTTT
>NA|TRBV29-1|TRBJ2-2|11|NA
CSVGDSGELFF
TGCAGCGTGGGGGACTCCGGGGAGCTGTTTTTT
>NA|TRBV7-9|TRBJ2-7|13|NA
CASSSGIPYEQYF
TGTGCCAGCAGCTCTGGGATACCCTACGAGCAGTACTTC
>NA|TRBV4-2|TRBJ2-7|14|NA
CASSQEEGLNEQYF
TGTGCCAGCAGCCAAGAGGAGGGACTGAACGAGCAGTACTTC
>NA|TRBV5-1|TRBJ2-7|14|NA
CASSLDPRPYEQYF
TGCGCCAGCAGCTTGGACCCTCGACCCTACGAGCAGTACTTC
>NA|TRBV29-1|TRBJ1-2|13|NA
CSVAGRVNSGYTF
TGCAGCGTTGCGGGCAGGGTAAATAGTGGCTACACCTTC
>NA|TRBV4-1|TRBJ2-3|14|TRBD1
CASSHPTGGDTQYF
TGCGCCAGCAGCCATCCGACAGGGGGAGATACGCAGTATTTT
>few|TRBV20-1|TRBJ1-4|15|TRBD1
CSARDSGQGANGLFF
TGCAGTGCTAGAGATTCGGGACAGGGGGCGAATGGTCTGTTTTTT
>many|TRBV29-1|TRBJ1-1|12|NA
CSVEGWGTEAFF
TGCAGCGTTGAGGGATGGGGCACTGAAGCTTTCTTT
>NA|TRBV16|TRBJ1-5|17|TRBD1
CASSQGRQDRGNQPQHF
TGTGCCAGCAGCCAGGGTCGCCAGGACAGGGGCAATCAGCCCCAGCATTTT
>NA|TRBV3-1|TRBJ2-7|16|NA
CASSQTGTVSSYEQYF
TGTGCCAGCAGCCAGACTGGGACGGTTAGCTCCTACGAGCAGTACTTC
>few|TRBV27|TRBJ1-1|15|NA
CASSLVGWPNTEAFF
TGTGCCAGCAGTTTGGTGGGGTGGCCCAACACTGAAGCTTTCTTT
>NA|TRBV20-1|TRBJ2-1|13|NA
CSARDPAYNEQFF
TGCAGTGCTAGAGACCCAGCCTACAATGAGCAGTTCTTC
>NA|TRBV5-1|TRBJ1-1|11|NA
CASSDTWGAFF
TGCGCCAGCAGCGATACTTGGGGGGCTTTCTTT
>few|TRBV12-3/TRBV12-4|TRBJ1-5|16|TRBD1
CASSLGQGQGNQPQHF
TGTGCCAGCAGCCTTGGACAGGGGCAGGGCAATCAGCCCCAGCATTTT
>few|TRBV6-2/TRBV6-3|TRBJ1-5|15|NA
CASTWKGRGNQPQHF
TGTGCCAGCACCTGGAAGGGGAGAGGAAATCAGCCCCAGCATTTT
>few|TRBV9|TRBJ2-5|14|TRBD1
CASSGGQGQETQYF
TGTGCCAGCAGCGGGGGACAGGGCCAAGAGACCCAGTACTTC
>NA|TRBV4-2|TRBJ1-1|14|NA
CASSQGNKNTEAFF
TGTGCCAGCAGCCAAGGGAACAAGAACACTGAAGCTTTCTTT
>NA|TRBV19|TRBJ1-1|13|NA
CASSVKKNTEAFF
TGTGCCAGTAGTGTCAAAAAGAACACTGAAGCTTTCTTT
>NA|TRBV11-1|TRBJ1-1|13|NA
CASRTQQVTEAFF
TGTGCCAGCAGGACACAACAGGTCACTGAAGCTTTCTTT
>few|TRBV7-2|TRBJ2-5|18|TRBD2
CASSAATSGGRYQETQYF
TGTGCCAGCAGCGCGGCGACTAGCGGGGGGCGGTACCAAGAGACCCAGTACTTC